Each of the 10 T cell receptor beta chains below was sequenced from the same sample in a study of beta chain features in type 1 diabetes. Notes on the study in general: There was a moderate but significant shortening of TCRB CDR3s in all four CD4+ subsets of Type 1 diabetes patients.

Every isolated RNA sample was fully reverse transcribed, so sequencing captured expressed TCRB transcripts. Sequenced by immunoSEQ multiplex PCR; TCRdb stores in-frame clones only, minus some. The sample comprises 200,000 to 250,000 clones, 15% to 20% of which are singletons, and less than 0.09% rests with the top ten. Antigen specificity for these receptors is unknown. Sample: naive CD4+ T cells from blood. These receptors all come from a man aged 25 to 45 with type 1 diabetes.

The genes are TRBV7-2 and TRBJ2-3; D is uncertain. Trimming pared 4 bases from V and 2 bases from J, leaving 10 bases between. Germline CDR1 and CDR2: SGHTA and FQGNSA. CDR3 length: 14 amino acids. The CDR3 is CASSSRTSTDTQYF. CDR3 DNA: TGTGCCAGCAGCTCCCGGACCTCCACAGATACGCAGTATTTT.

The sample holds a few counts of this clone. Here the CDR3 DNA reads TGTGCCAGCAGGCCCCCGGGAAGCTCCTACAATGAGCAGTTCTTC. This sequence encodes CASRPPGSSYNEQFF. The chain uses TRBV6-5 and TRBJ2-1; D perhaps matches TRBD2 (5 bases). V was trimmed by 6 bases and J by 0 bases, leaving 12 bases between them. Germline CDR1 reads MNHEY; CDR2 reads SVGAGI. The CDR3 covers 15 residues.

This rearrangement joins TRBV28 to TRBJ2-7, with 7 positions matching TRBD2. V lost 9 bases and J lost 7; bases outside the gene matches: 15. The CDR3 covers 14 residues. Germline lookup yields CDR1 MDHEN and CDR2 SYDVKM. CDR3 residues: CASTVAGRWREQYF. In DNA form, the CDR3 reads TGTGCCAGTACCGTAGCGGGCCGGTGGAGGGAGCAGTACTTC.

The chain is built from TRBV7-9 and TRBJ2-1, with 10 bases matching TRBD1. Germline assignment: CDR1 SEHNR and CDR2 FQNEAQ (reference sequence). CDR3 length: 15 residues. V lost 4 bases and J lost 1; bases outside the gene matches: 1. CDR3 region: CASSSGQGSYNEQFF. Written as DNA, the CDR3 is TGTGCCAGCAGCTCGGGACAGGGGTCCTACAATGAGCAGTTCTTC. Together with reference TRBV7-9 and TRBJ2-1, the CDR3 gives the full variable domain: DTGVSQNPRHKITKRGQNVTFRCDPISEHNRLYWYRQTLGQGPEFLTYFQNEAQLEKSRLLSDRFSAERPKGSFSTLEIQRTEQGDSAMYLCASSSGQGSYNEQFFGPGTRLTVL.

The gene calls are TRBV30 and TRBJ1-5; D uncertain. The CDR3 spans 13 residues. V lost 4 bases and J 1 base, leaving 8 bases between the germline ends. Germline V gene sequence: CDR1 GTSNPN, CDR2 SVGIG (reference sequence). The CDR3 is CAWTDRSNQPQHF. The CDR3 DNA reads TGTGCCTGGACGGATCGAAGCAATCAGCCCCAGCATTTT.

The CDR3 coding sequence is TGTGCCAGCAGCTCAAGGGACCACCCAACCTACGAGCAGTACTTC. Protein product: CASSSRDHPTYEQYF. The chain links TRBV7-2 to TRBJ2-7; D possibly matches TRBD1 or TRBD2 (5 bases each). With 4 bases removed from V and 2 bases from J, the gap between germline ends came to 15 bases. CDR3 size: 15 residues. Looked up from germline, CDR1 is SGHTA and CDR2 is FQGNSA.

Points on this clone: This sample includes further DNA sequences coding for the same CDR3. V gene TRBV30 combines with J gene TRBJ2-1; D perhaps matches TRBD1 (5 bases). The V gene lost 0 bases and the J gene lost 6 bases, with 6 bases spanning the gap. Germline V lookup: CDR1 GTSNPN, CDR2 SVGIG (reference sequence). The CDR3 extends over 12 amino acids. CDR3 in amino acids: CAWSVQGNEQFF. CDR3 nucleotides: TGTGCCTGGAGTGTGCAGGGCAATGAGCAGTTCTTC.

The CDR3 region has the DNA TGTGCCAGCAGCTTCCAGACCTACGAGCAGTACTTC. Its translation: CASSFQTYEQYF. This chain joins TRBV7-9 and TRBJ2-7; D uncertain. The CDR3 totals 12 residues. Trimming took 3 bases from V and 2 from J, leaving 5 bases between them. Germline V gene data show CDR1 as SEHNR and CDR2 as FQNEAQ (reference sequence).

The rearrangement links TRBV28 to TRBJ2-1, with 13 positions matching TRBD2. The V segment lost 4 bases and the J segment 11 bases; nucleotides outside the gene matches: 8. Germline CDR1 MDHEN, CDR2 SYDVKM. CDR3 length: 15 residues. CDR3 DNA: TGTGCCAGCAGTTCCATAGGGACTAGCGGGACCCAGCAGTTCTTC. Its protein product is CASSSIGTSGTQQFF. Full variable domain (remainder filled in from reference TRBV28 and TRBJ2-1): DVKVTQSSRYLVKRTGEKVFLECVQDMDHENMFWYRQDPGLGLRLIYFSYDVKMKEKGDIPEGYSVSREKKERFSLILESASTNQTSMYLCASSSIGTSGTQQFFGPGTRLTVL.

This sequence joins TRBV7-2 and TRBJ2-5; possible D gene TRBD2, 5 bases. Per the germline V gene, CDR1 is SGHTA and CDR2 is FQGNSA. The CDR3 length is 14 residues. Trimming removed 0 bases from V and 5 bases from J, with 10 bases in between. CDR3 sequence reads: CASSLAGALETQYF. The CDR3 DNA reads TGTGCCAGCAGCTTAGCGGGAGCATTGGAGACCCAGTACTTC.